The rows below give T cell receptor beta chains drawn from one sample of a study of CD8 T cells in Susac syndrome. TCRdb reprocessed the immunoSEQ multiplex PCR reads via MiXCR and lists one record per CDR3 protein. The data contain just over 150,000 distinct CDR3 sequences, approximately 94% of them seen just once; the ten biggest clones take up 0.21%. Sequencing was performed on CD8+ T cells from PBMCs. The receptor set was obtained from a human donor with multiple sclerosis. The CDR3 runs from the conserved cysteine through the conserved F or W. D genes are given only for firm matches.

d_call: .
j_call: TRBJ1-6
v_call: TRBV30
cdr3_aa: CAWSDIAMTGTLYNSPLHF
cdr3_nt: TGTGCCTGGAGCGATATTGCGATGACAGGCACCCTTTATAATTCACCCCTCCACTTT

d_call: .
j_call: TRBJ2-7
v_call: TRBV27
cdr3_aa: CASSLSARGFYEQYF
cdr3_nt: TGTGCCAGCAGTTTATCAGCCAGGGGTTTTTACGAGCAGTACTTC

d_call: .
j_call: TRBJ2-1
v_call: TRBV29-1
cdr3_aa: CSVESGGADKFF
cdr3_nt: TGCAGCGTTGAATCTGGGGGAGCAGATAAGTTCTTC

d_call: .
j_call: TRBJ2-3
v_call: TRBV5-4
cdr3_aa: CASSRNTDTQYF
cdr3_nt: TGTGCCAGCAGCCGAAACACAGATACGCAGTATTTT

d_call: .
j_call: TRBJ2-2
v_call: TRBV29-1
cdr3_aa: CSVGGVSGPGELFF
cdr3_nt: TGCAGCGTTGGGGGCGTAAGTGGTCCCGGGGAGCTGTTTTTT

d_call: TRBD1
j_call: TRBJ2-5
v_call: TRBV9
cdr3_aa: CASSSWTGGDETQYF
cdr3_nt: TGTGCCAGCAGCTCCTGGACAGGGGGTGACGAGACCCAGTACTTC

d_call: .
j_call: TRBJ2-7
v_call: TRBV5-6
cdr3_aa: CASSLLGDSQTYEQYF
cdr3_nt: TGTGCCAGCAGCTTGTTAGGTGACAGTCAAACCTACGAGCAGTACTTC

d_call: TRBD1
j_call: TRBJ1-1
v_call: TRBV29-1
cdr3_aa: CSARDRGSNTEAFF
cdr3_nt: TGCAGCGCCCGGGACAGGGGGTCGAACACTGAAGCTTTCTTT

d_call: .
j_call: TRBJ2-4
v_call: TRBV7-9
cdr3_aa: CASSPIGGGENIQYF
cdr3_nt: TGTGCCAGCAGCCCAATAGGCGGCGGGGAAAACATTCAGTACTTC

d_call: .
j_call: TRBJ1-2
v_call: TRBV29-1
cdr3_aa: CSVDPKLANYGYTF
cdr3_nt: TGCAGCGTTGACCCGAAGCTAGCTAACTATGGCTACACCTTC

d_call: TRBD1
j_call: TRBJ1-5
v_call: TRBV5-1
cdr3_aa: CASSLVTDRDNSNQPQHF
cdr3_nt: TGCGCCAGCAGCTTGGTAACCGACAGGGATAATAGCAATCAGCCCCAGCATTTT

d_call: .
j_call: TRBJ2-1
v_call: TRBV3-1
cdr3_aa: CASSQGRDLRVSEQFF
cdr3_nt: TGTGCCAGCAGCCAAGGCCGGGACTTGAGGGTATCTGAGCAGTTCTTC

d_call: .
j_call: TRBJ2-1
v_call: TRBV20-1
cdr3_aa: CSARDVSSWYEQFF
cdr3_nt: TGCAGTGCTAGAGATGTATCGTCTTGGTATGAGCAGTTCTTC

d_call: TRBD1
j_call: TRBJ2-1
v_call: TRBV5-6
cdr3_aa: CASSSTGYNEQFF
cdr3_nt: TGTGCCAGCAGCTCGACAGGGTACAATGAGCAGTTCTTC

d_call: .
j_call: TRBJ2-5
v_call: TRBV20-1
cdr3_aa: CSARELGPETQYF
cdr3_nt: TGCAGTGCTAGAGAGTTGGGCCCAGAGACCCAGTACTTC

d_call: .
j_call: TRBJ1-2
v_call: TRBV6-2/TRBV6-3
cdr3_aa: CASSYSLTSYGYTF
cdr3_nt: TGTGCCAGCAGTTACTCGCTTACCAGCTATGGCTACACCTTC

d_call: TRBD1
j_call: TRBJ1-1
v_call: TRBV2
cdr3_aa: CAGAGQINTEAFF
cdr3_nt: TGTGCCGGAGCGGGACAGATCAACACTGAAGCTTTCTTT

d_call: .
j_call: TRBJ1-2
v_call: TRBV7-9
cdr3_aa: CASSILDIMNYGYTF
cdr3_nt: TGTGCCAGCAGCATCCTGGACATAATGAACTATGGCTACACCTTC

d_call: .
j_call: TRBJ1-1
v_call: TRBV4-1
cdr3_aa: CASSQAMNTEAFF
cdr3_nt: TGCGCCAGCAGCCAAGCAATGAACACTGAAGCTTTCTTT

d_call: TRBD2
j_call: TRBJ2-1
v_call: TRBV9
cdr3_aa: CASSHGGGANNEQFF
cdr3_nt: TGTGCCAGCAGCCACGGCGGGGGAGCGAACAATGAGCAGTTCTTC

d_call: TRBD2
j_call: TRBJ2-1
v_call: TRBV5-1
cdr3_aa: CASSRTSNEQFF
cdr3_nt: TGCGCCAGCAGCAGGACTAGCAATGAGCAGTTCTTC

d_call: TRBD1
j_call: TRBJ2-2
v_call: TRBV30
cdr3_aa: CAWRVGGRDTGELFF
cdr3_nt: TGTGCCTGGAGGGTAGGGGGCAGGGACACCGGGGAGCTGTTTTTT

d_call: .
j_call: TRBJ2-7
v_call: TRBV19
cdr3_aa: CASSWGRGREQYF
cdr3_nt: TGTGCCAGTAGTTGGGGCAGAGGTCGCGAGCAGTACTTC

d_call: .
j_call: TRBJ1-4
v_call: TRBV12-3/TRBV12-4
cdr3_aa: CASSIATELFF
cdr3_nt: TGTGCCAGCAGTATTGCGACGGAACTGTTTTTT